Many counts were recorded for the clone carrying this TCR beta chain. TCRbeta libraries were built with three rounds of nested PCR, modified from ARM-PCR. TCRdb reanalysed the multiplex PCR reads using MiXCR and keeps one entry per CDR3 protein. Of roughly 220,000 distinct CDR3 sequences in the sample, 70% to 75% are singletons; the top ten hold roughly a quarter. The template was RNA from unsorted bulk tissue. The record originates from a study of tumor and adjacent non-tumor tissue in lung cancer. Study background: The cohort had about 12 adenocarcinoma, a couple of squamous cell and 1 small cell patients. Stage I to III disease affected roughly ten men and 5 women aged roughly 31 to 85.

The receptor was isolated from a man in his 60s with non-small cell lung cancer. The sequenced material came from lung tumor tissue.

CDR3 loop: CASSSGLNYGYTF. DNA of the CDR3: TGTGCCAGCAGCTCCGGCCTCAATTATGGCTACACCTTC. The rearrangement links TRBV5-6 to TRBJ1-2, with D unclear. Germline V gene data show CDR1 as SGHDT and CDR2 as YYEEEE. The germline V and J ends were trimmed by 3 bases and 5 bases, with 11 bases remaining between them. The CDR3 runs 13 residues. The full variable domain, rest sourced from reference TRBV5-6 and TRBJ1-2, is DAGVTQSPTHLIKTRGQQVTLRCSPKSGHDTVSWYQQALGQGPQFIFQYYEEEERQRGNFPDRFSGHQFPNYSSELNVNALLLGDSALYLCASSSGLNYGYTFGSGTRLTVV.